This section outlines one TCR beta chain sequence together with its context. Its antigen remains unidentified. These data belong to a study of blood T cells in healthy people across ages. A second PCR, run for roughly 7 to 12 cycles, used a sample-barcoded 5' primer plus a J-beta primer mix. TCRdb re-derived calls from the 5' RACE reads in MiXCR, one entry per CDR3 protein. The sample lists over a million distinct CDR3 sequences, approximately 59% seen once, with over 5% in the top ten. General study results and limits: Researchers judged that diversity estimates from one million T cells fell short of true values.

The CDR3 has 17 residues. V was shortened by 4 bases and J by 10 bases, with 26 bases between the two germline ends. Per germline, CDR1 SEHNR and CDR2 FQNEAQ (reference sequence). This TCR was sampled from a man aged 18 to 29 in good health. Sequences were obtained from blood. The genes are TRBV7-9 and TRBJ2-1; D gene unclear. CDR3 nucleotide sequence: TGTGCCAGCAGCTCCATCCTGGTGGGCCTAATGATTGCCGAGCAGTTCTTC. It codes for CASSSILVGLMIAEQFF.